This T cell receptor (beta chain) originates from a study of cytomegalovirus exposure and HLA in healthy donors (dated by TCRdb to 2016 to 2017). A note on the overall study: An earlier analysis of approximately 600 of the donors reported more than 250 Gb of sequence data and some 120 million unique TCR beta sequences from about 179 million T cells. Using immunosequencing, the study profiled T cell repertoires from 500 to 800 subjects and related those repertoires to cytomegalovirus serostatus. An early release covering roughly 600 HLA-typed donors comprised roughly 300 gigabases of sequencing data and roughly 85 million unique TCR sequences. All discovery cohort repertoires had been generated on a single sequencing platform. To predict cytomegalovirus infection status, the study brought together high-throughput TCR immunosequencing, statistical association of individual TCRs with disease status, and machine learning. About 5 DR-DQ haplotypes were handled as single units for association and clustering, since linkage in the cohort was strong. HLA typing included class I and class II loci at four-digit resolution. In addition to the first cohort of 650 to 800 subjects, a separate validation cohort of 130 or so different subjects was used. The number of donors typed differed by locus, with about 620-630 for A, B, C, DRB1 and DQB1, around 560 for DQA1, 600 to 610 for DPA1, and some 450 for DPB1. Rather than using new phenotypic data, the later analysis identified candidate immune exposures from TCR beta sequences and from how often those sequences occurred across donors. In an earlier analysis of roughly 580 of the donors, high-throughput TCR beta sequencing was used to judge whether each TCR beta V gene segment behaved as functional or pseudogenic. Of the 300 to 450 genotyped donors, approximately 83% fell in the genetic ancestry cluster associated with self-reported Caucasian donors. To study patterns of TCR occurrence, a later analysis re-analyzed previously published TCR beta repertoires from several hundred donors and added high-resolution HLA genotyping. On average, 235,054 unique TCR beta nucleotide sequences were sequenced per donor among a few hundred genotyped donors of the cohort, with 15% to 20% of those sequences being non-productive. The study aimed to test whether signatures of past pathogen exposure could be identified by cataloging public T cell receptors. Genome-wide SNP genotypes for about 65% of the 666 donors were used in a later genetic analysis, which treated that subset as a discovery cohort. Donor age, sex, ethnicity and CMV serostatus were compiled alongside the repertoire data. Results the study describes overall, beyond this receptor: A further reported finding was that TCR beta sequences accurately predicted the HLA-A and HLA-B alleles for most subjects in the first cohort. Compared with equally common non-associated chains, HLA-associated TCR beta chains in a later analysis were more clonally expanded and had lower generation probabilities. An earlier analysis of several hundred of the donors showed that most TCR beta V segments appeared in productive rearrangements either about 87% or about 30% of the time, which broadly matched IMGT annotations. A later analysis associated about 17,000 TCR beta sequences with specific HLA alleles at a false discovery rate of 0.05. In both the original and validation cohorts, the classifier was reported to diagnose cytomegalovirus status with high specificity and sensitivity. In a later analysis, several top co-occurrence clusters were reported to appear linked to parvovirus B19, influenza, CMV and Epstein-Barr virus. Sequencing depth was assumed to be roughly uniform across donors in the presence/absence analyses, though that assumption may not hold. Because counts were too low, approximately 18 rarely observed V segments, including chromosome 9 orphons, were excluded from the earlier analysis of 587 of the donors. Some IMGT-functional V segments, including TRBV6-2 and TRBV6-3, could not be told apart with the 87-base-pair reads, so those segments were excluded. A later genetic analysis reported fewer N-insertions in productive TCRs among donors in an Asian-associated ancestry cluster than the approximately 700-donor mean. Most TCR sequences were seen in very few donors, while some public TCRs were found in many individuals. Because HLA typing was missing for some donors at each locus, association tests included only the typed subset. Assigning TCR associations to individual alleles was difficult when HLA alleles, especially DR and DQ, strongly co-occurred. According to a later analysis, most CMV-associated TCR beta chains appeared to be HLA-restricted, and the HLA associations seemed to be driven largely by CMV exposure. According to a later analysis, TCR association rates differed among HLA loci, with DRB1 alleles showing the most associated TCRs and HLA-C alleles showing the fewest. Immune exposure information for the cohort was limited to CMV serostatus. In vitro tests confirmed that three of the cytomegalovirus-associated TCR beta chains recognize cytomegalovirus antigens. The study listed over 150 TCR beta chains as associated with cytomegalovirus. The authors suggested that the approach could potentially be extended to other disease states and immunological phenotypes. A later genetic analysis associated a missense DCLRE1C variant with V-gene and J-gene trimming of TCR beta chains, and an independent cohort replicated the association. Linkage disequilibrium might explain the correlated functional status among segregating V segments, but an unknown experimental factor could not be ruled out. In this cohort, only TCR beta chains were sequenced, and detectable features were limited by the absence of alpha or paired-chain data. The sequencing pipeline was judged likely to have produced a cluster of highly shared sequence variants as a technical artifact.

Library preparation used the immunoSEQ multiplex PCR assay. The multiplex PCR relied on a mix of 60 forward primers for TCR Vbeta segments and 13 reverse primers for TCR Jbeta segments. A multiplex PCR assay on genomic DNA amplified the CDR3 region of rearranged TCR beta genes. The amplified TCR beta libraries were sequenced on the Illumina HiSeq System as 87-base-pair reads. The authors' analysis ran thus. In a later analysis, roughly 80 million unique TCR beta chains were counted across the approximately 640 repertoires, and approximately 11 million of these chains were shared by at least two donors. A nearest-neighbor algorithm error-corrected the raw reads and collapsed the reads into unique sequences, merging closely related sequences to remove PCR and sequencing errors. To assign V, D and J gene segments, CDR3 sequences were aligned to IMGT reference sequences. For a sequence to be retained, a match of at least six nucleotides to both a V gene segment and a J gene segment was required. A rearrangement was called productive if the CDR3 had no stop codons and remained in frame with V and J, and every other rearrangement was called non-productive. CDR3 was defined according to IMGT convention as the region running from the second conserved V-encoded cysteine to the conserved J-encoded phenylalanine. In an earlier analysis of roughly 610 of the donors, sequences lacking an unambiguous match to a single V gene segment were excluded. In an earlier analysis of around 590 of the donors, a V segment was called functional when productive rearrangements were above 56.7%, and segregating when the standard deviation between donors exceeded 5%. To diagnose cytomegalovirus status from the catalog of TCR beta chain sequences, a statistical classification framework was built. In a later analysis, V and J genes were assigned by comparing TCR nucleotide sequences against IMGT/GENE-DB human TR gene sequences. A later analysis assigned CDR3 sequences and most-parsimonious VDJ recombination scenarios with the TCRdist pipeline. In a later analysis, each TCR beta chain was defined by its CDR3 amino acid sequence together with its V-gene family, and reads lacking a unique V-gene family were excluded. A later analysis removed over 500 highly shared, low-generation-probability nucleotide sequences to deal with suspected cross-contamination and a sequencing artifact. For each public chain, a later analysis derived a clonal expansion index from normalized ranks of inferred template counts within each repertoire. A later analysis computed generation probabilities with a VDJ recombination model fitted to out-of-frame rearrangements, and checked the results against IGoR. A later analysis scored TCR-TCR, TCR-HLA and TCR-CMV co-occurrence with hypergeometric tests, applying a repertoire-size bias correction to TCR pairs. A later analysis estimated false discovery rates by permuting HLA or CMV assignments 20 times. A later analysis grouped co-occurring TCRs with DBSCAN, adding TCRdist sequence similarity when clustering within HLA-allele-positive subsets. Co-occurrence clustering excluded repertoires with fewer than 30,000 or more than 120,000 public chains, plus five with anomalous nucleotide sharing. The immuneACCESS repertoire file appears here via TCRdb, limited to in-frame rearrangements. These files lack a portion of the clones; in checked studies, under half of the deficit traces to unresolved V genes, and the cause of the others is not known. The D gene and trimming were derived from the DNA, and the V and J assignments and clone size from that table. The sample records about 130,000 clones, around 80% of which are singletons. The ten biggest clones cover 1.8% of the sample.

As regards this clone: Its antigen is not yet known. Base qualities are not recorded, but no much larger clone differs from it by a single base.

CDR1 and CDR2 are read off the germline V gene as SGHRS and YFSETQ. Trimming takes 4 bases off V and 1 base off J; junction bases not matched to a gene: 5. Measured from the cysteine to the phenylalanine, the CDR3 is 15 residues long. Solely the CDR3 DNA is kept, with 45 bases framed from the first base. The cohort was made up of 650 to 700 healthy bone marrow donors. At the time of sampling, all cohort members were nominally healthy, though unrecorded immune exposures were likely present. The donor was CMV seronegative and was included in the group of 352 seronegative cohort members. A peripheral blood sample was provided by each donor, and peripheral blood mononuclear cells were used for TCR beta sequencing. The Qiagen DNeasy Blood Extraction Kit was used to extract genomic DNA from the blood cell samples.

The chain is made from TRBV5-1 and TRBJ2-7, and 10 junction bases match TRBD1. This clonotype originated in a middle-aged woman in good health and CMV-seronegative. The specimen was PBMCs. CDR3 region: CASSHPGQGSYEQYF. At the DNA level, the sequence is TGCGCCAGCAGCCACCCGGGACAGGGGTCCTACGAGCAGTACTTC.